One and the same sample provided the 10 T cell receptor beta chains below, sequenced in a study of cytomegalovirus exposure and HLA in healthy donors. Researchers ran the PCR with 60 Vbeta and 13 Jbeta primers. The protocol was immunoSEQ multiplex PCR, while the TCRdb copy is restricted to in-frame clones and leaves out a portion. The sample carries 200,000 or so clones, about 76% recorded once. What was sequenced was PBMCs. All receptors come from a male donor in good health and CMV-seropositive.

This chain links TRBV19 with TRBJ1-1, with TRBD1 as a possible D gene (5 bases). The germline V gene has CDR1 LNHDA and CDR2 SQIVND (reference sequence). V was pared by 3 bases and J by 5 bases, with 16 bases between. There are 15 residues in the CDR3. CDR3 DNA sequence: TGTGCCAGTAGTATGTTGGGGGGGGTAGATACTGAAGCTTTCTTT. Protein product: CASSMLGGVDTEAFF.

The chain couples TRBV9 to TRBJ2-5; maybe TRBD1 (7 bases). Germline assignment: CDR1 SGDLS and CDR2 YYNGEE. V was shortened by 0 bases and J by 4 bases, with 19 bases between the two germline ends. This CDR3 spans 17 amino acids. The CDR3: CASSVEGGSTGVETQYF. CDR3 nucleotide sequence: TGTGCCAGCAGCGTAGAGGGGGGCTCCACAGGGGTAGAGACCCAGTACTTC.

The chain employs TRBV7-3 and TRBJ2-2; D unresolved. Germline V gene data show CDR1 as SGHTA and CDR2 as FQGTGA. V lost 4 bases and J lost 3, with 12 bases in between. CDR3 length equals 15 residues. In DNA form, the CDR3 reads TGTGCCAGCAGCTCCGCCTCGGAGTACACCGGGGAGCTGTTTTTT. Translating gives CASSSASEYTGELFF.

This clone was found a few times. The DNA for the CDR3 is TGTGCCAGCAGCCCCGGGACAGGGGGCAGGGATACGCAGTATTTT. Amino acids: CASSPGTGGRDTQYF. The V call is TRBV5-6, the J call TRBJ2-3; the match to TRBD1 covers 12 bases. The J segment lost 6 bases and the V segment lost 4 bases, leaving 6 bases of the junction unmatched. Germline CDR1 and CDR2: SGHDT and YYEEEE. This CDR3 region has 15 residues.

This clone came up a few times. V and J are TRBV2 and TRBJ2-2; 8 nucleotides agree with TRBD1. CDR3 size: 14 residues. V was clipped by 7 bases and J by 1 base; unmatched bases: 2. CDR1 is SNHLY, CDR2 FYNNEI, per germline. This CDR3 is CASKGQVNTGELFF. The CDR3 region has the DNA TGTGCCAGCAAGGGACAGGTGAACACCGGGGAGCTGTTTTTT.

This chain connects TRBV11-3 to TRBJ1-1, with D possibly matching TRBD1 (5 bases). Germline CDR1 is SGHNT and CDR2 is YENEEA. The CDR3 has 12 residues. Trimming pared 5 bases from V and 10 bases from J, leaving 14 bases between. This CDR3 reads CASSPGRGLAFF. The CDR3 region has the DNA TGTGCCAGCAGCCCTGGTCGGGGGTTAGCTTTCTTT.

V and J are TRBV2 and TRBJ1-5; TRBD1 agrees at 7 bases. V was pared by 7 bases and J by 0 bases, with 3 bases of the junction left unmatched. The CDR3 is 14 amino acids. The germline gives CDR1 SNHLY, CDR2 FYNNEI. The CDR3 loop is CASTGGNSNQPQHF. The DNA for the CDR3 is TGTGCCAGCACAGGGGGTAATAGCAATCAGCCCCAGCATTTT.

J is TRBJ2-1 and V is TRBV28; 7 positions match TRBD2. Germline values: CDR1 MDHEN, CDR2 SYDVKM. V shed 6 bases and J 0 bases; nucleotides not matched to a gene: 5. The CDR3 runs to 15 residues. The CDR3, as DNA: TGTGCCAGCAGGGAGCGGGATAGCTCCTACAATGAGCAGTTCTTC. Residues: CASRERDSSYNEQFF.

The chain carries TRBV28 and TRBJ2-7, with D perhaps TRBD2 (5 bases). There are 14 residues in the CDR3. Trimming removed 6 bases from V and 2 bases from J, with 14 bases in between. Germline V lookup: CDR1 MDHEN, CDR2 SYDVKM. The CDR3 DNA sequence: TGTGCCAGCAGACCGGGGTCTAACCCCTACGAGCAGTACTTC. It encodes CASRPGSNPYEQYF.

V is TRBV7-8 and J is TRBJ2-6, with a weak D call TRBD1 (6 bases). The CDR3 sequence is 15 residues long. V dropped 10 bases and J dropped 1 base, with 14 bases sitting between them. Germline-derived CDR1 and CDR2 are SGHVS and FQNEAQ. The CDR3 nucleotides are TGTGCCAATACGAACAGGGAATCTGGGGCCAACGTCCTGACTTTC. Its translation is CANTNRESGANVLTF.